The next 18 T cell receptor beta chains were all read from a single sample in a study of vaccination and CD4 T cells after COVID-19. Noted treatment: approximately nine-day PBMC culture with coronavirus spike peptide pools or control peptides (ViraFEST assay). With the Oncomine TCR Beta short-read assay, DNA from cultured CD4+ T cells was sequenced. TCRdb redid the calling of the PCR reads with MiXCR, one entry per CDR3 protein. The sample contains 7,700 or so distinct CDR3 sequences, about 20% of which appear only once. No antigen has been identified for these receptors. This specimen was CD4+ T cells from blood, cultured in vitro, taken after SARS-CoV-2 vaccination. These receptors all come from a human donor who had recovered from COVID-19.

This chain's CDR3 is CASSRTSGRPDTQYF. CDR3 in DNA: TGTGCCAGCAGCCGGACTAGCGGGAGACCAGATACGCAGTATTTT. The V and J genes are TRBV5-5 and TRBJ2-3, with TRBD2 matching over 13 bases. Germline loops: CDR1 SGHKS, CDR2 YYEKEE (reference sequence). V shed 4 bases and J 4 bases; nucleotides not matched to a gene: 3. The CDR3 is 15 amino acids.

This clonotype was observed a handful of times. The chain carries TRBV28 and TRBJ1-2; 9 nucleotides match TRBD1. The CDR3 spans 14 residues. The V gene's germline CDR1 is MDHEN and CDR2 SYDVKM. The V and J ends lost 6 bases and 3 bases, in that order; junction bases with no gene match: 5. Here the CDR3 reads CASSQGQGHYGYTF. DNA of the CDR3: TGTGCCAGCAGCCAGGGACAGGGCCACTATGGCTACACCTTC.

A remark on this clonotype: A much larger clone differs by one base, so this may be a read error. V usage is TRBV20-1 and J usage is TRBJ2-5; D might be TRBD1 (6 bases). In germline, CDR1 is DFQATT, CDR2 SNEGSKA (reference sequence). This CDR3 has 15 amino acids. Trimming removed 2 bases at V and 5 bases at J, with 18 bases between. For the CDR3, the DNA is TGCAGTGCTAGACCTCGGGACATCGTTTTGGAGACCCAGTACTTC. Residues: CSARPRDIVLETQYF.

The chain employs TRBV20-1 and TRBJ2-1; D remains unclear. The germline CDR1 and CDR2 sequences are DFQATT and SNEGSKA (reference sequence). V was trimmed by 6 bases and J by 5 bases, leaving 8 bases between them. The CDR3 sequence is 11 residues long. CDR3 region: CSAARNNEQFF. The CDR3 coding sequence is TGCAGTGCCGCGAGAAACAATGAGCAGTTCTTC.

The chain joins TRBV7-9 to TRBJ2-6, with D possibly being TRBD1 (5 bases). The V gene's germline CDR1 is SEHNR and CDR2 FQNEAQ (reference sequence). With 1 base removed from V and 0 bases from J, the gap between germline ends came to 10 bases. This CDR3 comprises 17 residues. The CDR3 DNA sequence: TGTGCCAGCAGCTTAGGTCTCAGGGACTCTGGGGCCAACGTCCTGACTTTC. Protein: CASSLGLRDSGANVLTF.

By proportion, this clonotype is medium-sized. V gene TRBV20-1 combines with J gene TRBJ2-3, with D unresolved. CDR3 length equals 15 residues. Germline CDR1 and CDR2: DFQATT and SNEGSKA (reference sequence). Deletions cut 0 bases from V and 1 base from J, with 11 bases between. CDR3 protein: CSARDLGSRTDTQYF. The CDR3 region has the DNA TGCAGTGCTAGAGATCTTGGTAGTCGCACAGATACGCAGTATTTT.

The CDR3 loop is CASNPLGGDYEQYF. CDR3 nucleotide sequence: TGTGCCAGCAATCCTCTAGGGGGCGACTACGAGCAGTACTTC. V and J are TRBV2 and TRBJ2-7; 7 nucleotides line up with TRBD1. Trimming removed 7 bases from V and 3 bases from J; junction bases left unmatched: 9. Germline assignment: CDR1 SNHLY and CDR2 FYNNEI. The CDR3 is made up of 14 amino acids.

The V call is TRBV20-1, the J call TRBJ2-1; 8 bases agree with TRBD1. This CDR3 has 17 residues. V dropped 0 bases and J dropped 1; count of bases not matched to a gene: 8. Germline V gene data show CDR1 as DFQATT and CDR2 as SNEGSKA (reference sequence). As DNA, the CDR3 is TGCAGTGCTAGAGATCGGACAGGGTCCAGGTCCTACAATGAGCAGTTCTTC. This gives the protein CSARDRTGSRSYNEQFF.

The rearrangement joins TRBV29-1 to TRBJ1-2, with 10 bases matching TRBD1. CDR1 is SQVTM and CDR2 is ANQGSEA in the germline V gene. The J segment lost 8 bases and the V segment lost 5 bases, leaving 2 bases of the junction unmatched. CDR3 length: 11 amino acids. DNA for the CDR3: TGCAGCGTTAGGGACAGGGGAGGCTACACCTTC. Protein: CSVRDRGGYTF.

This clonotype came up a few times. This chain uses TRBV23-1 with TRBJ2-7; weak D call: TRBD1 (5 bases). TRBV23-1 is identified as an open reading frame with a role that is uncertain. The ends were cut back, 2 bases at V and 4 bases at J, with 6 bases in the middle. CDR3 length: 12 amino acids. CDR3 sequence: CASSQDSYEQYF. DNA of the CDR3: TGCGCCAGCAGTCAAGACAGTTACGAGCAGTACTTC.

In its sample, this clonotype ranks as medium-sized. CDR3 in amino acids: CASKAPGAYNEQFF. In nucleotides, the CDR3 is TGTGCCAGCAAAGCGCCGGGTGCCTACAATGAGCAGTTCTTC. The chain couples TRBV7-3 to TRBJ2-1; D gene uncertain. CDR3 size: 14 residues. CDR1 and CDR2 (germline): SGHTA, FQGTGA. Trimming left V 7 bases short and J 2 bases short, with 12 bases between.

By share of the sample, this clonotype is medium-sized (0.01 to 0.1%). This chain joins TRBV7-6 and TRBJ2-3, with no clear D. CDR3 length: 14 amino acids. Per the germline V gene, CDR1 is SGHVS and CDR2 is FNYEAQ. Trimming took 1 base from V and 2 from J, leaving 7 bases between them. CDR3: CASSLGPNTDTQYF. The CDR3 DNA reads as TGTGCCAGCAGCTTAGGGCCCAACACAGATACGCAGTATTTT.

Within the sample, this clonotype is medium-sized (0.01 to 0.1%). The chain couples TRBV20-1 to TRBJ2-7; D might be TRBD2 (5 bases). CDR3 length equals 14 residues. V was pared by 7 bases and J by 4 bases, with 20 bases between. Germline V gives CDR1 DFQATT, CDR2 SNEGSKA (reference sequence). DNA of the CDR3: TGCAGTGGTACAAGGCCGGGAAACCTTTACGAGCAGTACTTC. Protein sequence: CSGTRPGNLYEQYF.

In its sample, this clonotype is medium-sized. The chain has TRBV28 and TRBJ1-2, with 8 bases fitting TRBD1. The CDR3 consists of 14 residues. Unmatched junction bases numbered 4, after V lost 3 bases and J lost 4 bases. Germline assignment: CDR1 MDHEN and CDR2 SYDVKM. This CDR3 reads CASSLTGAGYGYTF. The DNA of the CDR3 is TGTGCCAGCAGTTTGACAGGGGCGGGCTATGGCTACACCTTC.

As DNA, the CDR3 is TGCGCCAGCAGTCACGGACTAGCGGGAGGGCCCCCCACCGGGGAGCTGTTTTTT. Its protein product is CASSHGLAGGPPTGELFF. The rearrangement joins TRBV23-1 to TRBJ2-2; 15 bases line up with TRBD2. TRBV23-1 qualifies as an ORF whose function is uncertain. The V and J ends lost 3 bases and 4 bases, in that order; junction bases with no gene match: 6. The CDR3 runs 18 residues.

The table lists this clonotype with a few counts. The CDR3 protein is CASSYSTGQTYEQYF. CDR3 nucleotides: TGTGCCAGCAGTTACTCAACGGGACAGACCTACGAGCAGTACTTC. The chain couples TRBV6-5 to TRBJ2-7; TRBD1 agrees at 7 bases. V lost 0 bases to trimming and J lost 2 bases; unmatched junction nucleotides: 4. Germline V gene data show CDR1 as MNHEY and CDR2 as SVGAGI. This CDR3 spans 15 amino acids.

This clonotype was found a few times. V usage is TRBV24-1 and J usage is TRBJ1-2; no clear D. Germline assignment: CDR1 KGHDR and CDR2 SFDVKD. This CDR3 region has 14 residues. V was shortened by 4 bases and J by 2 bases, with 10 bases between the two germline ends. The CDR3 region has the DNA TGTGCCACCAGTGAAATTGACACCAACTATGGCTACACCTTC. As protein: CATSEIDTNYGYTF.

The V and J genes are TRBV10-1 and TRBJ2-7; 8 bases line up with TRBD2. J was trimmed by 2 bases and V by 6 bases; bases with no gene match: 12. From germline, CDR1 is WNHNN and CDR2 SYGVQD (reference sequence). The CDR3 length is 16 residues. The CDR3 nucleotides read TGCGCCAGCAGGGGTGGTAGCGGGAAATCCCCCTACGAGCAGTACTTC. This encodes CASRGGSGKSPYEQYF.